Sequencing of this T cell receptor beta chain was carried out in a study of blood T cell repertoires in COVID-19 (dated by TCRdb to about 2020). Some background on the complete study: Collaborator samples came from the United States, Italy and Spain and covered acute and convalescent phases of COVID-19. A de-identified subject ID, COVID-19 status, age in years and sex were almost always included in the sample metadata. The material from the prospective study consisted of cDNA or gDNA derived from T cells, B-cell-depleted T cells, or PBMCs. Samples were obtained from the ongoing ImmuneRACE study (first 160 participants) and from 1,254 subjects provided by 6 global collaborators. Where available, HLA class I and class II types were taken from metadata supplied by the sample provider and were not determined by assay-based typing. The repertoires were released in a freely available public database meant as a resource for research on the immune response to SARS-CoV-2. The dataset comprised deeply sampled blood TCRbeta repertoires from subjects exposed to, actively infected with, or recovered from COVID-19.

Whole blood was collected in K2EDTA tubes by collaborating institutions according to the institutions' own protocols. Collaborator samples were shipped for TCRbeta analysis as frozen whole blood, isolated PBMCs, or DNA extracted from either sample type. This clone was detected a few times. The specificity of this receptor is unknown. Per-base qualities were not stored, and no clone one base away is much larger. The CDR3 runs 14 residues from the cysteine to the phenylalanine. This entry keeps only the CDR3 DNA: 42 bases, framed from base 1. Taken from the germline V gene, the CDR1 and CDR2 loops are KGHSH and LQKENI. V is pruned by 5 bases and J by 3 bases, leaving 7 bases of the junction without a gene match. Results the study describes overall, beyond this receptor: The quantity of clinical and demographic metadata differed by source and by participant and was supplied without curation.

TCRbeta CDR3 regions were amplified from genomic DNA by means of the immunoSEQ Assay, a bias-controlled multiplex PCR. The original pipeline was this. Within the assay, amplification of reference gene primers was used to estimate how many nucleated cells each sample contained. Sequence reads were collapsed and filtered to measure the absolute abundance of every unique TCRbeta CDR3 rearrangement. For each sample, productive Simpson clonality was calculated as the square root of Simpson's diversity index over productive rearrangements. This immuneACCESS table, as held by TCRdb, lists in-frame sequences with V and J called but not all clones. Of the missing ones, under half trace to an unresolved V gene in checked studies; the others have no known cause. That table gives V, J and clone size, and the DNA gave D and trimming. Here the sample has about 75,000 clones; 60% to 85% occur a single time. The ten largest clones add up to less than 5.5% of the sample.

The origin of this receptor is a woman of 80 years or more with active or convalescent COVID-19. The sample comprised peripheral blood. The chain is made from TRBV18 and TRBJ2-7; 7 junctional bases match TRBD1. The CDR3: CASSSTGSGYEQYF. The nucleotide sequence is TGTGCCAGCTCATCGACAGGGTCGGGCTACGAGCAGTACTTC. The entire variable domain, with the stretches around the CDR3 drawn from the reference TRBV18 and TRBJ2-7 proteins, is NAGVMQNPRHLVRRRGQEARLRCSPMKGHSHVYWYRQLPEEGLKFMVYLQKENIIDESGMPKERFSAEFPKEGPSILRIQQVVRGDSAAYFCASSSTGSGYEQYFGPGTRLTVT.